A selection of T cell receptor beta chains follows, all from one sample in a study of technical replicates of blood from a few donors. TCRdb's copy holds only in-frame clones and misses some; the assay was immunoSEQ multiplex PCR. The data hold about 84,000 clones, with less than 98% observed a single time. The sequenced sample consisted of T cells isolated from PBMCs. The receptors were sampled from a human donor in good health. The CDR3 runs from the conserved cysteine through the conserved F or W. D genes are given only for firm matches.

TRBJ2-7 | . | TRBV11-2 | TGTGCCAGCAGCTTAGCCCCCTCCGGGACTCAGTACTTC | CASSLAPSGTQYF
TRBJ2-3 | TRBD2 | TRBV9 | TGTGCCAGCAGCGTAGCTGTGCGGGGGGCCTCCACAGATACGCAGTATTTT | CASSVAVRGASTDTQYF
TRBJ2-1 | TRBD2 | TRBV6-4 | TGTGCCAGCAGTGACGGGTCTAGCGGGATCGATGAGCAGTTCTTC | CASSDGSSGIDEQFF
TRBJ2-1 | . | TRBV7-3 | TGTGCCAGCAGCGGGGGGGCCTCAACAGGGGGCAATGAGCAGTTCTTC | CASSGGASTGGNEQFF
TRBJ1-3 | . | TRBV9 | TGTGCCAGCAGCCAGCGAGGGTTTGTTGGAAACACCATATATTTT | CASSQRGFVGNTIYF
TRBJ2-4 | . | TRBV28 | TGTGCCAGCAGTCCCATCTGGCAGCAGGGGCCACGGAAGGCGGTAGCCAAAAACATTCAGTACTTC | CASSPIWQQGPRKAVAKNIQYF
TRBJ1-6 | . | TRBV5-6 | TGTGCCAGCAGCCCGCGGGGAAGTCCCCTCCACTTT | CASSPRGSPLHF
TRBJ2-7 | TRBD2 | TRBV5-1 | TGCGCCAGCAGCTTGGCTCCGACTAGCGTTTACGAGCAGTACTTC | CASSLAPTSVYEQYF
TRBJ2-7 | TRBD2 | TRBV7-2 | TGTGCCAGCAGCTTAGGGTTAGCGGGGTCTTCCGAGCAGTACTTC | CASSLGLAGSSEQYF
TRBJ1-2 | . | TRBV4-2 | TGTGCCAGCAGCCAAGATTCTGGGGGGACCTATGGCTACACCTTC | CASSQDSGGTYGYTF
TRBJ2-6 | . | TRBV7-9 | TGTGCCTCTCAGGCGGCGAGCGGACTCTCTGGGGCCAACGTCCTGACTTTC | CASQAASGLSGANVLTF
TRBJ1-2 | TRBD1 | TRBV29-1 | TGCAGCGTTGTAAGGACAGGGGGGAATGGCTACACCTTC | CSVVRTGGNGYTF
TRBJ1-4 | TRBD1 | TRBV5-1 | TGCGCCAGCAGCGTACAGGGGGTAGAAGAAAAACTGTTTTTT | CASSVQGVEEKLFF
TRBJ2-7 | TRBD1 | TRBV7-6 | TGTGCCAGCAGCTTAAGACAGGGGTACGTTGAGGAGCAGTACTTC | CASSLRQGYVEEQYF
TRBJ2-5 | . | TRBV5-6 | TGTGCCAGCAGCTTACAAGTTAAAGAGACCCAGTACTTC | CASSLQVKETQYF
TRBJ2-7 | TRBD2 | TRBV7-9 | TGTGCCAGCAGCTTCGGGACTAGCGGCAATCCCTACGAGCAGTACTTC | CASSFGTSGNPYEQYF
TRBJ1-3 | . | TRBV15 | TGTGCCACCAGCAGAGATCCGGCAGGATCCGGAAACACCATATATTTT | CATSRDPAGSGNTIYF
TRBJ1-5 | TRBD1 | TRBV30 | TGTGCCTGGAGTGTACCAATCCAACAGGGGTTTGAGGGTCAGCCCCAGCATTTT | CAWSVPIQQGFEGQPQHF
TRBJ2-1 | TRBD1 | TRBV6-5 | TGTGCCACCCGGGACAGCCTTTACAATGAGCAGTTCTTC | CATRDSLYNEQFF
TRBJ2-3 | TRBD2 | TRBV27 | TGTGCCAGCAGTTTAATTGGACTAGCGGGGGATGGCCGGGGTAGCACAGATACGCAGTATTTT | CASSLIGLAGDGRGSTDTQYF
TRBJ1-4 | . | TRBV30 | TGTGCCTGGAGTCCGAGAGAAAAACTGTTTTTT | CAWSPREKLFF
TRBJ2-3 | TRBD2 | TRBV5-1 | TGCGCCAGCAGCGGTGGACTAGATCTTTTTTTT | CASSGGLDLFF
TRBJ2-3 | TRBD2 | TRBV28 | TGTGCCAGCAGTTTTTTCGGAAATAGCGGGATCACAGATACGCAGTATTTT | CASSFFGNSGITDTQYF
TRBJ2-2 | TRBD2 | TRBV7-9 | TGTGCCAGCAGCTTAGACCGTCTAGCGGGGGGGCTGAACACCGGGGAGCTGTTTTTT | CASSLDRLAGGLNTGELFF
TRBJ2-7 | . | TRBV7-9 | TGTGCCAGCAGCTTAGAGGGGGAAGGCGAGCAGTACTTC | CASSLEGEGEQYF
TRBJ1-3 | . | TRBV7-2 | TGTGCCAGCAGCCCTCCCGGAGGGATCACCATATATTTT | CASSPPGGITIYF
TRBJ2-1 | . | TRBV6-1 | TGTGCCAGCAGTTTACTAGCCTCCAATGAGCAGTTCTTC | CASSLLASNEQFF
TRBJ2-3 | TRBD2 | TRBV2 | TGTGCCAACCTAGCGGGAGGGATATTTCGAGATACGCAGTATTTT | CANLAGGIFRDTQYF
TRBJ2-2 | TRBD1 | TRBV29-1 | TGCAGCGTTCCAGCAGATGGGACAGCCGGGGAGCTGTTTTTT | CSVPADGTAGELFF
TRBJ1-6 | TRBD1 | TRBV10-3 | TGTGCCATCGGGCTGGGGACAGATAATTCACCCCTCCACTTT | CAIGLGTDNSPLHF
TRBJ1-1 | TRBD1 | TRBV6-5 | TGTGCCAGCAGACAGGGGGCGGGGAACACTGAAGCTTTCTTT | CASRQGAGNTEAFF
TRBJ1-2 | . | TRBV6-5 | TGTGCCAGCAGTTACCATTCGGGCCCGGGGGAGGGCTACACCTTC | CASSYHSGPGEGYTF
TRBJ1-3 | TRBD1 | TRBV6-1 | TGTGCCAGCAGGGGGGACAGCCGGAACACCATATATTTT | CASRGDSRNTIYF
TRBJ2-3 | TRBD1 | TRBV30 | TGTGCCAGCCGCGGACAGGGAAGCACAGATACGCAGTATTTT | CASRGQGSTDTQYF
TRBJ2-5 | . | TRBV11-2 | TGTGCCAGCAGCTTAGATAGCCTCGACCCCCAAGAGACCCAGTACTTC | CASSLDSLDPQETQYF
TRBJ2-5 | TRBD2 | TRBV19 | TGTGCCAGTAGTAGCGGGAGGGCACAAGAGACCCAGTACTTC | CASSSGRAQETQYF
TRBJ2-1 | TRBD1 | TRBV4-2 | TGTGCCAGCAGCGCTTCGGGACAGGGGCGTAATGAGCAGTTCTTC | CASSASGQGRNEQFF
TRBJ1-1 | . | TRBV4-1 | TGCGCCAGCAGCCAAGCCATCCGGAGGGTCATGAACACTGAAGCTTTCTTT | CASSQAIRRVMNTEAFF
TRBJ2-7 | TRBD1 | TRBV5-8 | TGTGCCAGCAGCCTACCGGGACAGGGGTTCCACGAGCAGTACTTC | CASSLPGQGFHEQYF